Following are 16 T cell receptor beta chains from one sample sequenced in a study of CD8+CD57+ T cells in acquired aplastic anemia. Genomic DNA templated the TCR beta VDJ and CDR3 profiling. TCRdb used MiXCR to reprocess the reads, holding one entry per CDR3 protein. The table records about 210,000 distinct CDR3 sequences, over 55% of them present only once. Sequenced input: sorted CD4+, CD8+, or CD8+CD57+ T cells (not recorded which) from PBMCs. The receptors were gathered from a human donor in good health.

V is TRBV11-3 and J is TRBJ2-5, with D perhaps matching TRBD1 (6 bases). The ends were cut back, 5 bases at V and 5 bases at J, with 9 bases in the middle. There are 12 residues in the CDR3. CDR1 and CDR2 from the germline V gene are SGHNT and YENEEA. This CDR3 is CASSGGWETQYF. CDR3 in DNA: TGTGCCAGCAGCGGGGGCTGGGAGACCCAGTACTTC.

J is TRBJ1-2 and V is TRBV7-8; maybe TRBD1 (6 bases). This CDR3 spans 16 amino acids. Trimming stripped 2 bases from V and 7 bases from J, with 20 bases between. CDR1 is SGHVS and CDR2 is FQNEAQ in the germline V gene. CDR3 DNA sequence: TGTGCCAGCAGCTTAATTCTAGCGGGGGGGGCAGCTGGCTACACCTTC. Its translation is CASSLILAGGAAGYTF.

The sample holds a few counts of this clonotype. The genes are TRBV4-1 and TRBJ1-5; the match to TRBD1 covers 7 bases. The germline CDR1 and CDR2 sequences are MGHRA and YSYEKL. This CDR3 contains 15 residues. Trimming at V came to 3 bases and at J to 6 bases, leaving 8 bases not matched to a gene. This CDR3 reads CASSQTGKVTQPQHF. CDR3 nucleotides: TGCGCCAGCAGCCAGACAGGGAAGGTCACTCAGCCCCAGCATTTT.

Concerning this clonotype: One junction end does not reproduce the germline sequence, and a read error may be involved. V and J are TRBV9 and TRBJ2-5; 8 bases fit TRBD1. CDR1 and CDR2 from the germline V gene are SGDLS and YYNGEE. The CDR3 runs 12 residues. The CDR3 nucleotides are TGTGCCAGCAGTTCGACAGGGGCCCAGCTAAACTTC. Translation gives CASSSTGAQLNF. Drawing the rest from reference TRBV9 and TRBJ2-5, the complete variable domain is DSGVTQTPKHLITATGQRVTLRCSPRSGDLSVYWYQQSLDQGLQFLIQYYNGEERAKGNILERFSAQQFPDLHSELNLSSLELGDSALYFCASSSTGAQLNFGPGTRLLVL.

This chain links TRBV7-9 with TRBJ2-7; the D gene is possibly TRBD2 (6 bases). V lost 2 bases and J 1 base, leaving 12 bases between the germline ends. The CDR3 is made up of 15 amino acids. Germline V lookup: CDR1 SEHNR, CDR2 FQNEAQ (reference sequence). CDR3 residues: CASSLSREESYEQYF. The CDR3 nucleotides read TGTGCCAGCAGCTTATCGAGGGAGGAATCCTACGAGCAGTACTTC.

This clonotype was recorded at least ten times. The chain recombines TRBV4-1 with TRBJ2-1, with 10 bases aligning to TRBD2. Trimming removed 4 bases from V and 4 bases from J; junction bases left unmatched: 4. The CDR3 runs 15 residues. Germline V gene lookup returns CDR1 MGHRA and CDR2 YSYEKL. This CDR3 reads CASSLTSGDYNEQFF. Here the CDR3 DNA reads TGCGCCAGCAGCCTTACTAGCGGGGATTACAATGAGCAGTTCTTC.

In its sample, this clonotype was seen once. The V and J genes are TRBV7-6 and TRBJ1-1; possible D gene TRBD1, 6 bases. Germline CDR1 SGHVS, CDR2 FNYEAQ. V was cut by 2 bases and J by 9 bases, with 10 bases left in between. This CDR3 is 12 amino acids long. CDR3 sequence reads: CASSLQGPQAFF. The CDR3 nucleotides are TGTGCCAGCAGCTTACAGGGGCCGCAAGCTTTCTTT.

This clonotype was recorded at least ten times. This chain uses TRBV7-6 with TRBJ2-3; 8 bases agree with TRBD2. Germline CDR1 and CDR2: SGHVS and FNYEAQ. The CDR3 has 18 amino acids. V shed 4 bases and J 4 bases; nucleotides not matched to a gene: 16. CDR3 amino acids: CASSSGLDLIWSADTQYF. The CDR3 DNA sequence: TGTGCCAGCAGCTCGGGACTAGATCTTATTTGGTCGGCAGATACGCAGTATTTT.

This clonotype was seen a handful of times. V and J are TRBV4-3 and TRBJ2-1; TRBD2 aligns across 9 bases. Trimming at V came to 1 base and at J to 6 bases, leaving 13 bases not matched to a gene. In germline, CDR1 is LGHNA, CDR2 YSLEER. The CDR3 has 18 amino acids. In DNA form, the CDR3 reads TGCGCCAGCAGCCAAGCCCAGGGGATTCTAGCGGGGCTCAATGAGCAGTTCTTC. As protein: CASSQAQGILAGLNEQFF.

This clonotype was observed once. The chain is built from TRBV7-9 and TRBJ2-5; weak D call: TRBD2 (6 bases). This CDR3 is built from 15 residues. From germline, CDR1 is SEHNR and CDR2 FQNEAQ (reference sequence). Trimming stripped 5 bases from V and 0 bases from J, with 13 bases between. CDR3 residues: CASSSGGADQETQYF. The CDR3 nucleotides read TGTGCCAGCAGCAGCGGAGGGGCAGACCAAGAGACCCAGTACTTC.

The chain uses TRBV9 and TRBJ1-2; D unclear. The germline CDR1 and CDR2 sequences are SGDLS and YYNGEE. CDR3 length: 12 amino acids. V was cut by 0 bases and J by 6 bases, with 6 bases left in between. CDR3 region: CASSVEADGYTF. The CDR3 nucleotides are TGTGCCAGCAGCGTAGAGGCGGATGGCTACACCTTC. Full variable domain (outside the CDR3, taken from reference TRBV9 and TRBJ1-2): DSGVTQTPKHLITATGQRVTLRCSPRSGDLSVYWYQQSLDQGLQFLIQYYNGEERAKGNILERFSAQQFPDLHSELNLSSLELGDSALYFCASSVEADGYTFGSGTRLTVV.

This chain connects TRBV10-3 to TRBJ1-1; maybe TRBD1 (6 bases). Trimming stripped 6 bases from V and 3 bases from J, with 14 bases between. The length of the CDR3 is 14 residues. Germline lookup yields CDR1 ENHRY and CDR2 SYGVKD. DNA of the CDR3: TGTGCCATCAGGCCAACAGGGAGGGACACTGAAGCTTTCTTT. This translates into CAIRPTGRDTEAFF.

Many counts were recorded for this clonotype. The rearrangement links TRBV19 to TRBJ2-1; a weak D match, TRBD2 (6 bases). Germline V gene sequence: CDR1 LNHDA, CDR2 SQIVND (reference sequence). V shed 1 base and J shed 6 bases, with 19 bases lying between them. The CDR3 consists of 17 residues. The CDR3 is CASSIVFTAPAGNEQFF. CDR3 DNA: TGTGCCAGTAGTATAGTTTTTACAGCGCCAGCGGGCAATGAGCAGTTCTTC.

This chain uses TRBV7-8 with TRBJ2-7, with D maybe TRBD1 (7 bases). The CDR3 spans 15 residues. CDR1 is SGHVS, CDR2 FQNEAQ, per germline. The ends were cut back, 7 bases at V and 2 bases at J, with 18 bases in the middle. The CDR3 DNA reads TGTGCCAGCACCTCTAGCGTGAGGGGGCCCTACGAGCAGTACTTC. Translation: CASTSSVRGPYEQYF.

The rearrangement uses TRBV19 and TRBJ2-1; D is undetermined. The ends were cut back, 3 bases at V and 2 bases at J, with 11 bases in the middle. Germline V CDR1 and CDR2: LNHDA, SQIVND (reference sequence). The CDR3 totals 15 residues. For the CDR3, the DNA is TGTGCCAGTAGTATCACGGCGAGTCCCTACAATGAGCAGTTCTTC. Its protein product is CASSITASPYNEQFF. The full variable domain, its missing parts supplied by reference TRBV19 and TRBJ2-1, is DGGITQSPKYLFRKEGQNVTLSCEQNLNHDAMYWYRQDPGQGLRLIYYSQIVNDFQKGDIAEGYSVSREKKESFPLTVTSAQKNPTAFYLCASSITASPYNEQFFGPGTRLTVL.

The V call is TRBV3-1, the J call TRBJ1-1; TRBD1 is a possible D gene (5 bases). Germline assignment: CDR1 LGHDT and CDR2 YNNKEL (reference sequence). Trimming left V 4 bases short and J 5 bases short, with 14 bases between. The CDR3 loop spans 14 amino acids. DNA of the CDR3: TGTGCCAGCAGCCCCGGGGGACCTTCGACTGAAGCTTTCTTT. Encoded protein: CASSPGGPSTEAFF.